This is a list of T cell receptor beta chains from one sample in a study of blood T cell repertoires in COVID-19. Here immunoSEQ multiplex PCR was the method, and the copy in TCRdb shows in-frame clones only, minus some. The table includes 350,000 to 500,000 clones, about 88% detected once. Sequenced material: PBMCs or T cells enriched from blood (not recorded which). The receptor set was obtained from a young woman who had been exposed to COVID-19. The CDR3 runs from the conserved cysteine through the conserved F or W. D genes are given only for firm matches. Only some rows state a clone size, as once, few, many or a class for expanded clones.

d_call	clone_size	v_call	j_call	cdr3_nt	cdr3_aa
NA	NA	TRBV3-1/TRBV3-2	TRBJ1-1	TGTGCCAGCAGCCAAGTGCTCTTGCTCAGGCCTGAAGCTTTCTTT	CASSQVLLLRPEAFF
NA	NA	TRBV25-1	TRBJ1-4	TGTGCCAGCAGCTACTCTAGCCTTAATGAAAAACTGTTTTTT	CASSYSSLNEKLFF
NA	NA	TRBV7-8	TRBJ2-1	TGTGCCAGCAGCTACATGCGGTGGCTAGCCCAAATGACCTACAATGAGCAGTTCTTC	CASSYMRWLAQMTYNEQFF
NA	NA	TRBV18	TRBJ2-7	TGTGCCAGCTCACCACCGGGGGCAGGGCCTAGGGAGCAGTACTTC	CASSPPGAGPREQYF
NA	NA	TRBV18	TRBJ2-3	TGTGCCAGCTCACCTCTCGGGCTCGGGAGAACTAGCACAGATACGCAGTATTTT	CASSPLGLGRTSTDTQYF
TRBD1	NA	TRBV27	TRBJ2-7	TGTGCCAGCAGTTTCGGGACAGGGGGTCCCGAGCAGTACTTC	CASSFGTGGPEQYF
NA	NA	TRBV7-8	TRBJ2-3	TGTGCCAGCAGCCCTCACAATCAAGATACGCAGTATTTT	CASSPHNQDTQYF
TRBD2	NA	TRBV7-2	TRBJ2-3	TGTGCCAGCAGCTTAGCGGGTAAAGGACTAGCAACCGATACGCAGTATTTT	CASSLAGKGLATDTQYF
NA	NA	TRBV18	TRBJ2-7	TGTGCCAGCTCGCCGGGACTTTCGGTCGAGCAGTACTTC	CASSPGLSVEQYF
TRBD1	NA	TRBV7-3	TRBJ2-1	TGTGCCAGCAGCTTAAGACGGGGACAGGGGGCGCAGGCCAATGAGCAGTTCTTC	CASSLRRGQGAQANEQFF
TRBD2	NA	TRBV28	TRBJ2-1	TGTGCCAGCAGTTCACCTCGGGGGGGGAGCTCCTACAATGAGCAGTTCTTC	CASSSPRGGSSYNEQFF
NA	NA	TRBV19	TRBJ1-5	TGTGCCAGTAGTCTAACCGACACCAATCAGCCCCAGCATTTT	CASSLTDTNQPQHF
TRBD1	NA	TRBV5-6	TRBJ1-2	TGTGCCAGCAGCTTGGGGACAGGTCAAGGCTACACCTTC	CASSLGTGQGYTF
TRBD2	NA	TRBV4-2	TRBJ2-7	TGTGCCAGCAGCCAACCGGGACTAGCGGGGGCCACCAGTTACGAGCAGTACTTC	CASSQPGLAGATSYEQYF
TRBD1	NA	TRBV14	TRBJ1-2	TGTGCCAGCAGCCCAACAGGGGGCTGGGGGGGCTACACCTTC	CASSPTGGWGGYTF
TRBD1	NA	TRBV28	TRBJ2-3	TGTGCCAGCAGTTGGAGAAGGGGGCTAACAGATACGCAGTATTTT	CASSWRRGLTDTQYF
TRBD1	few	TRBV14	TRBJ1-1	TGTGCCAGCAGCCGGACAGGGAAGGTTGAAGCTTTCTTT	CASSRTGKVEAFF
NA	NA	TRBV14	TRBJ2-3	TGTGCCAGCAGCCGCACGCCGGGAGCCCGGGGCACAGATACGCAGTATTTT	CASSRTPGARGTDTQYF